This paragraph reports one T cell receptor beta chain. Primers included in the PCR were 60 Vbeta and 13 Jbeta primers. The data were produced by immunoSEQ multiplex PCR, yet TCRdb's version contains in-frame clones alone and is incomplete. The table lists 150,000 or so clones, 70% to 85% of them singletons. This record comes from a study of cytomegalovirus exposure and HLA in healthy donors. The CDR3 length is 16 residues. V dropped 0 bases and J dropped 4; count of bases not matched to a gene: 4. CDR1 is ENHRY and CDR2 is SYGVKD in the germline V gene. The chain uses TRBV10-3 and TRBJ2-3; TRBD2 aligns across 10 bases. The sequenced material came from PBMCs. The source is a man under 40 in good health and CMV-seropositive. The CDR3 region is CAISESTSGVADTQYF. The CDR3 nucleotides read TGTGCCATCAGTGAGTCCACTAGCGGGGTAGCAGATACGCAGTATTTT.